This T cell receptor beta chain was sequenced during a study of T cells in Graves' hyperthyroidism and ophthalmopathy. The CDR3 has 14 residues. V shed 5 bases and J 6 bases; nucleotides not matched to a gene: 10. Germline lookup yields CDR1 KGHSH and CDR2 LQKENI. Amplified regions were TCR beta CDR3 sequences from RNA transcripts. First-round RT-PCR with HTBI primers amplified the TCR CDR3 region. TCRdb re-called the multiplex PCR reads through MiXCR, storing one row per CDR3 protein. The sample includes around 540,000 distinct CDR3 sequences, about 15% of them seen just once. This clonotype was picked up a small number of times.

The receptor comes from a woman in her twenties or thirties with Graves' ophthalmopathy. Sequenced: blood. This chain connects TRBV18 to TRBJ2-7, with 7 positions matching TRBD1. The CDR3 coding sequence is TGTGCCAGCTCAGCCGAGACAGGGTCTGCCGAGCAGTACTTC. It is translated as CASSAETGSAEQYF.